This T cell receptor beta chain derives from a study of blood T cells in healthy people across ages. Points from the study as a whole: Both naive CD4+ cell counts and diversity were greater in long-lived donors than in aged donors. Roughly linearly, TCR beta diversity per million T cells fell as age increased.

The authors ran a second PCR of about 7 to 12 cycles using a sample-barcoded 5' primer and a J-beta primer mix. TCRdb passed the 5' RACE reads through MiXCR, listing each CDR3 protein once. The table records roughly 1,800,000 distinct CDR3 sequences, roughly 49% of them present only once. Germline values: CDR1 LNHNV, CDR2 YYDKDF (reference sequence). Trimming took off 0 bases at V and 1 base at J, with 6 bases between the two ends. The CDR3 extends over 14 amino acids. Concerning this clonotype itself: No antigen is known for it.

Samples each had at least 6 micrograms of total RNA extracted. This receptor was identified in a middle-aged woman in good health. Sequencing was carried out using blood. The chain uses TRBV15 and TRBJ1-1; D ambiguous. CDR3 loop: CATSRDGSNTEAFF. The CDR3 nucleotides are TGTGCCACCAGCAGAGACGGATCGAACACTGAAGCTTTCTTT.